This T cell receptor (beta chain) was captured by sequencing in a study of shared clonotypes between healthy human individuals. About the study: The plates for each donor numbered three CD4 naive, three CD4 memory, two CD8 naive and one CD8 memory.

The CDR3 has 12 residues. The J segment lost 10 bases and the V segment lost 5 bases, leaving 6 bases of the junction unmatched. Per germline, CDR1 SGHTA and CDR2 FQGNSA. The donors were adults (healthy and HIV-negative) with no recent acute infections or vaccinations. CD4+ cells yielded CD45RA+ naive and CD45RA-negative memory subsets. Repertoires were generated with immunoSEQ multiplex PCR, while TCRdb's copy carries only in-frame clones and drops some. The table records some 630,000 clones, less than 80% of them present only once. This clone appeared many times. This receptor was taken from a woman aged 25 to 39 in good health. Sequences were obtained from memory CD4+ T cells sorted from blood. The subset: CD45RA-negative fraction. The chain has TRBV7-2 and TRBJ1-1, with 8 bases identical to TRBD1. This CDR3 is CASSRADRGAFF. The CDR3 coding sequence is TGTGCCAGCAGCCGGGCTGACAGGGGAGCTTTCTTT.